Each of the 12 T cell receptor beta chains below was sequenced from the same sample in a study of read filtering for tumor transcriptome and immune sequencing. From 300 to 400 ng of RNA, a library with molecular barcoded alpha/delta and beta/gamma adaptors was made. TCRdb reprocessed the reads with MiXCR, giving one entry per CDR3 protein. The sample holds roughly 93,000 distinct CDR3 sequences, roughly a fifth seen once. Sequenced material: a population of CD138-negative cells sorted from bone marrow. The receptors derive from a donor aged 40 or older with multiple myeloma.

Turning to this clonotype: Given a much more abundant clone one base away, this may be a read error. This rearrangement joins TRBV27 to TRBJ2-7, with D unresolved. CDR1 and CDR2 from the germline V gene are MNHEY and SMNVEV (reference sequence). The CDR3 is made up of 12 amino acids. The V end lost 10 bases, the J end lost 6 bases, and 16 bases lay between the germline ends. The CDR3 bases are TGTGCCACCGAGGACCGCCAGGTCGAGCAGTACTTC. Translated, it gives CATEDRQVEQYF.

The table lists this clonotype with a few counts. The chain has TRBV11-2 and TRBJ1-5; D gene ambiguous. The CDR3 totals 15 residues. Deletions cut 0 bases from V and 2 bases from J, with 8 bases between. CDR1 is SGHAT and CDR2 is FQNNGV in the germline V gene. The CDR3 DNA reads TGTGCCAGCAGCTTAGATCTGGGAGGCAATCAGCCCCAGCATTTT. It codes for CASSLDLGGNQPQHF.

Turning to this clonotype: A much larger clone differs from this one at a single base, so this may be a read error. The chain uses TRBV28 and TRBJ2-2; 8 nucleotides agree with TRBD1. CDR3 length equals 16 residues. Germline loops: CDR1 MDHEN, CDR2 SYDVKM. V lost 5 bases, J lost 6 bases, and 11 bases stayed unmatched. The CDR3 region is CASSPGQGRGPGELFF. CDR3 DNA sequence: TGTGCCAGCAGTCCTGGACAGGGACGCGGACCCGGGGAGCTGTTTTTT.

This clonotype was recorded at least ten times. The chain joins TRBV5-1 to TRBJ2-5; D gene unclear. The germline V and J ends were trimmed by 2 bases and 4 bases, with 9 bases remaining between them. The germline gives CDR1 SGHRS, CDR2 YFSETQ. The CDR3 has 13 residues. The CDR3 loop is CASSFQAAETQYF. CDR3 coding DNA: TGCGCCAGCAGCTTTCAGGCAGCAGAGACCCAGTACTTC.

This clonotype was found many times. The chain has TRBV6-5 and TRBJ2-7; 10 bases line up with TRBD1. J lost 7 bases, V lost 2 bases, and 8 bases had no gene match. The CDR3 consists of 15 residues. Germline CDR1 MNHEY, CDR2 SVGAGI. CDR3 sequence: CASSYRDRGWREQYF. The CDR3 DNA follows: TGTGCCAGCAGTTACCGGGACAGGGGTTGGCGGGAGCAGTACTTC.

In this sample, this clonotype turned up many times. The chain combines TRBV7-9 with TRBJ2-1, with 9 nucleotides matching TRBD1. Trimming at V came to 7 bases and at J to 6 bases, leaving 7 bases not matched to a gene. The CDR3 spans 14 residues. Germline CDR1 is SEHNR and CDR2 is FQNEAQ (reference sequence). DNA for the CDR3: TGTGCCAGCAACAAGGGACAGGGCAGCAATGAGCAGTTCTTC. Translation: CASNKGQGSNEQFF.

This clonotype has a count of ten or more. The chain employs TRBV6-6 and TRBJ2-5, with D unclear. Germline V gives CDR1 MNHNY, CDR2 SVGAGI (reference sequence). Trimming left V 2 bases short and J 5 bases short, with 9 bases between. There are 13 residues in the CDR3. CDR3 protein: CASSYEIGETQYF. The CDR3, as DNA: TGTGCCAGCAGTTACGAGATCGGGGAGACCCAGTACTTC.

In this sample, this clonotype is medium-sized. The V gene is TRBV6-1, the J gene TRBJ2-5; no clear D gene. V was cut by 10 bases and J by 4 bases, with 16 bases left in between. Per the germline V gene, CDR1 is MNHNS and CDR2 is SASEGT. The CDR3 contains 13 residues. The CDR3 protein is CATYHRLGETQYF. The CDR3 DNA is TGTGCCACCTACCACCGGCTCGGAGAGACCCAGTACTTC.

This clonotype occurred many times. V and J are TRBV5-1 and TRBJ2-1; 11 nucleotides match TRBD2. After removal of 5 bases from V and 0 bases from J, the junction contained 4 bases not matched to a gene. Germline V gene sequence: CDR1 SGHRS, CDR2 YFSETQ. There are 16 residues in the CDR3. CDR3 bases: TGCGCCAGCAGGCCTCTAGCGGGGGGCTCCTACAATGAGCAGTTCTTC. Protein product: CASRPLAGGSYNEQFF.

Of note for this clonotype: Since a much larger clone is just one base distant, this may be a read error. The chain links TRBV6-2 or TRBV6-3 to TRBJ2-5, with 7 bases lining up with TRBD2. This CDR3 contains 11 residues. Looked up from germline, CDR1 is MNHEY and CDR2 is SVGEGT. The CDR3 bases are TGTGCCAGCAGTTACGGGACTACGGTGTGCTTC. Encoded protein: CASSYGTTVCF.

This clonotype appeared many times. This rearrangement joins TRBV6-1 to TRBJ1-4; D possibly corresponds to TRBD1 (6 bases). This CDR3 is built from 14 residues. V was clipped by 6 bases and J by 7 bases, with 15 bases between them. Germline V gene lookup returns CDR1 MNHNS and CDR2 SASEGT. The CDR3 spells CASRPFQGPEKLFF. CDR3 nucleotide sequence: TGTGCCAGCAGACCCTTTCAGGGGCCTGAAAAACTGTTTTTT.

This clonotype appeared many times. DNA of the CDR3: TGTGCCAGCAGCGTAGTGTCTTCTCATAGGGATGAGCAGTTCTTC. It translates to CASSVVSSHRDEQFF. The rearrangement joins TRBV9 to TRBJ2-1; D is ambiguous. V lost 0 bases and J lost 8, with 15 bases in between. The CDR3 has 15 amino acids. Germline V gives CDR1 SGDLS, CDR2 YYNGEE.